A single sample is the source of the 32 T cell receptor beta chains below, sequenced in a study of identifying expanded T cells in peripheral blood. Profiling relied on immunoSEQ multiplex PCR, and the TCRdb table lists in-frame clones only, not all of them. The data hold roughly 130,000 clones, with roughly 90% observed a single time. The sample consisted of blood. The receptor set was obtained from a person aged 18 to 70 in good health.

The V gene is TRBV2, the J gene TRBJ2-5; 7 nucleotides match TRBD1. Germline V gene sequence: CDR1 SNHLY, CDR2 FYNNEI. CDR3 length: 12 amino acids. With V trimmed by 6 bases and J by 5 bases, 3 bases remained unmatched. The DNA of the CDR3 is TGTGCCAGCAGGGGGACAGTGGAGACCCAGTACTTC. It is translated as CASRGTVETQYF.

The CDR3 loop reads CASSPFGAQGPMNTEAFF. Here the CDR3 DNA reads TGTGCCAGCAGCCCCTTTGGCGCCCAAGGGCCCATGAACACTGAAGCTTTCTTT. This sequence joins TRBV9 and TRBJ1-1; unclear D gene. Germline CDR1 SGDLS, CDR2 YYNGEE. The V and J ends lost 4 bases and 0 bases respectively, with 22 bases between them. The CDR3 consists of 18 residues.

This clone has a single count. The rearrangement joins TRBV2 to TRBJ1-4; 10 nucleotides line up with TRBD1. The CDR3 runs to 17 residues. Unmatched junction bases numbered 7, after V lost 6 bases and J lost 0 bases. Germline V lookup: CDR1 SNHLY, CDR2 FYNNEI. CDR3 loop: CASSGQGGSATNEKLFF. The CDR3 DNA reads TGTGCCAGCAGCGGACAGGGGGGGAGCGCAACTAATGAAAAACTGTTTTTT.

The J gene is TRBJ2-1, the V gene TRBV5-5, with 12 bases matching TRBD2. V trimming: 5 bases; J trimming: 3 bases; junction bases outside the gene matches: 9. Per germline, CDR1 SGHKS and CDR2 YYEKEE (reference sequence). The CDR3 is 17 amino acids. CDR3 nucleotide sequence: TGTGCCAGCAGTGTCCTAGCGGGAGGGTCTATCTACAATGAGCAGTTCTTC. Its protein is CASSVLAGGSIYNEQFF. Full variable domain (missing parts from reference TRBV5-5 and TRBJ2-1): DAGVTQSPTHLIKTRGQQVTLRCSPISGHKSVSWYQQVLGQGPQFIFQYYEKEERGRGNFPDRFSARQFPNYSSELNVNALLLGDSALYLCASSVLAGGSIYNEQFFGPGTRLTVL.

This clone came up a few times. This chain links TRBV2 with TRBJ1-2, with 7 bases that match TRBD1. CDR1 and CDR2 from the germline V gene are SNHLY and FYNNEI. V was clipped by 7 bases and J by 6 bases; unmatched bases: 8. This CDR3 comprises 13 residues. The CDR3 coding sequence is TGTGCCAGCACCAGGGACAGAAGGGATGGCTACACCTTC. Amino acid sequence: CASTRDRRDGYTF.

The rearrangement joins TRBV7-2 to TRBJ2-1, with D perhaps matching TRBD2 (5 bases). Trimming took off 3 bases at V and 0 bases at J, with 9 bases between the two ends. From germline, CDR1 is SGHTA and CDR2 FQGNSA. This CDR3 spans 15 amino acids. The CDR3, as DNA: TGTGCCAGCAGCTTTCAAGGGAGCTCCTACAATGAGCAGTTCTTC. Translation gives CASSFQGSSYNEQFF. The full variable domain, rest sourced from reference TRBV7-2 and TRBJ2-1, is GAGVSQSPSNKVTEKGKDVELRCDPISGHTALYWYRQSLGQGLEFLIYFQGNSAPDKSGLPSDRFSAERTGGSVSTLTIQRTQQEDSAVYLCASSFQGSSYNEQFFGPGTRLTVL.

The chain has TRBV7-9 and TRBJ1-5; D is ambiguous. Germline CDR1 is SEHNR and CDR2 is FQNEAQ (reference sequence). This CDR3 region has 14 residues. V gave up 1 base and J gave up 3 bases, with 7 bases separating them. The CDR3 loop is CASSLGQINQPQHF. The CDR3 DNA reads as TGTGCCAGCAGCTTAGGGCAAATCAATCAGCCCCAGCATTTT.

The V gene is TRBV18, the J gene TRBJ2-2, with D unclear. CDR1 KGHSH and CDR2 LQKENI come from the germline V gene. The CDR3 contains 16 residues. Trimming took off 0 bases at V and 0 bases at J, with 8 bases between the two ends. In nucleotides, the CDR3 is TGTGCCAGCTCACCACCGCTTTCCTCGAACACCGGGGAGCTGTTTTTT. Encoded protein: CASSPPLSSNTGELFF.

The chain carries TRBV7-8 and TRBJ1-2, with TRBD1 matching 10 bases. This CDR3 has 17 residues. V was pared by 5 bases and J by 1 base, with 10 bases of the junction left unmatched. The germline V gene has CDR1 SGHVS and CDR2 FQNEAQ. The CDR3 bases are TGTGCCAGCAGCCCTAGGGGGGACAGGGGATATAACTATGGCTACACCTTC. Translation: CASSPRGDRGYNYGYTF.

The chain joins TRBV7-3 to TRBJ2-3, with 7 bases matching TRBD2. Germline V CDR1 and CDR2: SGHTA, FQGTGA. J lost 0 bases, V lost 0 bases, and 9 bases had no gene match. There are 18 residues in the CDR3. The CDR3 DNA sequence: TGTGCCAGCAGCTTAACGGGCGGCCTAGCGGTTAGCACAGATACGCAGTATTTT. Its protein is CASSLTGGLAVSTDTQYF.

V and J are TRBV7-3 and TRBJ1-1; D is uncertain. CDR3 length: 14 amino acids. The V gene's germline CDR1 is SGHTA and CDR2 FQGTGA. The germline V and J ends were trimmed by 5 bases and 0 bases, with 10 bases remaining between them. The CDR3 loop is CASSNTGLNTEAFF. In DNA form, the CDR3 reads TGTGCCAGCAGCAACACCGGGCTGAACACTGAAGCTTTCTTT.

The chain is built from TRBV5-1 and TRBJ2-5; D gene uncertain. Germline V gene lookup returns CDR1 SGHRS and CDR2 YFSETQ. This CDR3 has 15 residues. The V gene lost 0 bases and the J gene lost 5 bases, with 14 bases spanning the gap. CDR3 region: CASSLEAEGDETQYF. The CDR3 nucleotides read TGCGCCAGCAGCTTGGAGGCAGAAGGTGACGAGACCCAGTACTTC.

This chain uses TRBV27 with TRBJ1-5; TRBD1 might be the D (5 bases). The CDR3 has 15 amino acids. V lost 1 base and J 3 bases, leaving 10 bases between the germline ends. In germline, CDR1 is MNHEY, CDR2 SMNVEV (reference sequence). CDR3 bases: TGTGCCAGCAGTTTATGGGGCAGTCCCAATCAGCCCCAGCATTTT. It is translated as CASSLWGSPNQPQHF.

This sequence joins TRBV9 and TRBJ2-5; TRBD1 might be the D (6 bases). Germline V gene sequence: CDR1 SGDLS, CDR2 YYNGEE. Deletions cut 4 bases from V and 5 bases from J, with 18 bases between. The CDR3 is 15 amino acids. The CDR3 loop is CASSPVGQMGETQYF. The CDR3 DNA is TGTGCCAGCAGCCCTGTCGGACAGATGGGGGAGACCCAGTACTTC.

V and J are TRBV28 and TRBJ2-7, with TRBD2 identical over 7 bases. CDR3 length: 12 residues. Trimming removed 5 bases from V and 12 bases from J; junction bases left unmatched: 10. Per the germline V gene, CDR1 is MDHEN and CDR2 is SYDVKM. Here the CDR3 reads CASSPGAGVRYF. The DNA of the CDR3 is TGTGCCAGCAGTCCCGGGGCGGGAGTTAGGTACTTC.

This rearrangement joins TRBV6-5 to TRBJ2-3; D may be TRBD1 (6 bases). V was cut by 6 bases and J by 6 bases, with 16 bases left in between. This CDR3 spans 14 amino acids. CDR1 MNHEY and CDR2 SVGAGI come from the germline V gene. The CDR3 loop is CASSSDRKWDTQYF. In DNA, the CDR3 is TGTGCCAGCAGCTCTGACAGGAAGTGGGATACGCAGTATTTT.

CDR3 in DNA: TGTGCCAGCAGCTTATTGGTGAACACTGAAGCTTTCTTT. It codes for CASSLLVNTEAFF. The chain is built from TRBV11-3 and TRBJ1-1; D gene ambiguous. Trimming removed 2 bases from V and 0 bases from J, with 4 bases in between. The CDR3 spans 13 residues. In germline, CDR1 is SGHNT, CDR2 YENEEA.

The rearrangement uses TRBV18 and TRBJ2-2; D possibly uses TRBD1 or TRBD2 (5 bases each). This CDR3 comprises 16 residues. CDR1 is KGHSH and CDR2 is LQKENI in the germline V gene. Trimming took off 2 bases at V and 4 bases at J, with 14 bases between the two ends. The chain's CDR3 is CASSPISGQLTGELFF. The DNA for the CDR3 is TGTGCCAGCTCACCAATATCGGGGCAACTCACCGGGGAGCTGTTTTTT.

The chain couples TRBV6-6 to TRBJ2-7; 7 nucleotides agree with TRBD2. V gave up 6 bases and J gave up 1 base; unmatched junction bases: 0. This CDR3 contains 12 residues. The germline V gene has CDR1 MNHNY and CDR2 SVGAGI (reference sequence). CDR3 nucleotides: TGTGCCAGCAGGGGGGGGTCCTACGAGCAGTACTTC. Translation gives CASRGGSYEQYF.

This clone was detected only a few times. The V call is TRBV11-3, the J call TRBJ2-2; D might be TRBD1 or TRBD2, each matching 5 bases. CDR1 is SGHNT and CDR2 is YENEEA in the germline V gene. V lost 1 base to trimming and J lost 5 bases, with 8 bases between them. This CDR3 is built from 14 residues. The CDR3 DNA is TGTGCCAGCAGCTTAGGAGGGGCAACCGGGGAGCTGTTTTTT. Its translation is CASSLGGATGELFF.

V usage is TRBV19 and J usage is TRBJ2-7; 9 bases match TRBD1. Germline V CDR1 and CDR2: LNHDA, SQIVND (reference sequence). With V trimmed by 5 bases and J by 6 bases, 11 bases remained unmatched. The CDR3 length is 15 residues. DNA for the CDR3: TGTGCCAGTAGTTCAACCGGGACAGGGCGAACCGAGCAGTACTTC. This translates into CASSSTGTGRTEQYF.

The chain couples TRBV27 to TRBJ2-3, with D maybe TRBD1 (5 bases). The CDR3 has 15 residues. The V end was cut by 2 bases, the J end by 1 base, with 10 bases between. From germline, CDR1 is MNHEY and CDR2 SMNVEV (reference sequence). The CDR3 here is CASSLQPQGTDTQYF. Here the CDR3 DNA reads TGTGCCAGCAGTTTACAACCACAGGGCACAGATACGCAGTATTTT.

The V gene is TRBV11-3, the J gene TRBJ2-5; TRBD1 agrees at 7 bases. Trimming took 5 bases from V and 3 from J; bases not matched to a gene: 6. CDR3 length: 14 amino acids. Germline lookup yields CDR1 SGHNT and CDR2 YENEEA. CDR3 DNA sequence: TGTGCCAGCAGCCCGGGACAGCATAAAGAGACCCAGTACTTC. It specifies CASSPGQHKETQYF.

The chain is built from TRBV2 and TRBJ2-1; D might be TRBD1 or TRBD2, each matching 5 bases. The CDR3 is made up of 15 amino acids. Germline CDR1 is SNHLY and CDR2 is FYNNEI. V was trimmed by 8 bases and J by 0 bases, leaving 14 bases between them. The CDR3 region has the DNA TGTGCCAGCCACGAGACTACAGGCTCCTACAATGAGCAGTTCTTC. Translated: CASHETTGSYNEQFF.

This clone was recorded once. This rearrangement joins TRBV2 to TRBJ1-3; D might be TRBD1 (6 bases). The germline gives CDR1 SNHLY, CDR2 FYNNEI. The CDR3 spans 16 residues. Trimming pared 3 bases from V and 4 bases from J, leaving 16 bases between. CDR3 in amino acids: CASSEGLGGSGNTIYF. CDR3 DNA sequence: TGTGCCAGCAGTGAGGGACTGGGGGGCTCCGGAAACACCATATATTTT.

The chain is built from TRBV11-2 and TRBJ2-3; 12 nucleotides align to TRBD2. This CDR3 is built from 15 residues. The V and J ends lost 6 bases and 6 bases, in that order; junction bases with no gene match: 7. Germline V gene lookup returns CDR1 SGHAT and CDR2 FQNNGV. CDR3 loop: CASSSSGGAGDTQYF. CDR3 nucleotide sequence: TGTGCCAGCAGTTCTAGCGGGGGGGCCGGGGATACGCAGTATTTT.

This clone was detected a few times. The CDR3 DNA sequence: TGTGCCAGTAGTCCCACAGACAGGGCACAGCCCCAGCATTTT. This translates into CASSPTDRAQPQHF. The chain combines TRBV19 with TRBJ1-5, with 7 bases identical to TRBD1. Per the germline V gene, CDR1 is LNHDA and CDR2 is SQIVND (reference sequence). With 5 bases clipped from V and 7 bases from J, the junction kept 8 bases outside the gene matches. The CDR3 consists of 14 residues. Using reference TRBV19 and TRBJ1-5 for the parts outside the CDR3, the full variable domain is DGGITQSPKYLFRKEGQNVTLSCEQNLNHDAMYWYRQDPGQGLRLIYYSQIVNDFQKGDIAEGYSVSREKKESFPLTVTSAQKNPTAFYLCASSPTDRAQPQHFGDGTRLSIL.

The V and J genes are TRBV11-3 and TRBJ2-7, with D perhaps matching TRBD2 (5 bases). V was cut by 5 bases and J by 2 bases, with 13 bases left in between. CDR1 and CDR2 from the germline V gene are SGHNT and YENEEA. This CDR3 has 14 residues. The CDR3 here is CASSKRSGPYEQYF. As DNA, the CDR3 is TGTGCCAGCAGCAAGCGGTCCGGCCCCTACGAGCAGTACTTC. Based on the CDR3 plus reference TRBV11-3 and TRBJ2-7, the full variable domain is EAGVVQSPRYKIIEKKQPVAFWCNPISGHNTLYWYLQNLGQGPELLIRYENEEAVDDSQLPKDRFSAERLKGVDSTLKIQPAELGDSAVYLCASSKRSGPYEQYFGPGTRLTVT.

The sample holds a few counts of this clone. This chain links TRBV27 with TRBJ2-3; no clear D gene. Deletions cut 6 bases from V and 2 bases from J, with 9 bases between. This CDR3 is built from 13 residues. Germline lookup yields CDR1 MNHEY and CDR2 SMNVEV (reference sequence). The CDR3 here is CASRNSDTDTQYF. The CDR3, as DNA: TGTGCCAGCAGGAACAGTGACACAGATACGCAGTATTTT.

The chain joins TRBV11-2 to TRBJ2-1, with 12 bases aligning to TRBD2. Germline values: CDR1 SGHAT, CDR2 FQNNGV. CDR3 length equals 18 residues. Trimming cost V 4 bases and J 7 bases; bases outside gene matches: 14. In DNA, the CDR3 is TGTGCCAGCAGCTCCGCTAGATCGACTAGCGGGAGAAATAATGAGCAGTTCTTC. Translated, it gives CASSSARSTSGRNNEQFF.

The chain links TRBV11-2 to TRBJ2-1; no clear D gene. The CDR3 loop spans 17 amino acids. Trimming took 5 bases from V and 1 from J, leaving 18 bases between them. The V gene's germline CDR1 is SGHAT and CDR2 FQNNGV. This chain's CDR3 is CASSNQWQAHSYNEQFF. The DNA for the CDR3 is TGTGCCAGCAGCAATCAATGGCAAGCGCATTCCTACAATGAGCAGTTCTTC.

The gene calls are TRBV18 and TRBJ2-5; possibly TRBD2 for D (5 bases). Germline V CDR1 and CDR2: KGHSH, LQKENI. The CDR3 is 13 amino acids. Trimming stripped 3 bases from V and 5 bases from J, with 10 bases between. CDR3 in amino acids: CASSPGRGETQYF. The CDR3 DNA reads TGTGCCAGCTCACCCGGACGGGGTGAGACCCAGTACTTC.